This T cell receptor (beta chain) is drawn from a study of cytomegalovirus exposure and HLA in healthy donors. Looking at the study overall: Unique TCRs from HLA-typed donors, about 85 million of them, were held in an early data release. General study findings and limits: Donors were assumed by presence/absence analyses to have roughly uniform sequencing depth. There were some public TCRs occurring in many donors, but most TCR sequences were rare. Follow-up analysis found HLA locus-dependent TCR association rates, highest for DRB1 and lowest for HLA-C.

The CDR3 contains 15 residues. V was trimmed by 3 bases and J by 6 bases, leaving 17 bases between them. Per the germline V gene, CDR1 is GTSNPN and CDR2 is SVGIG (reference sequence). The PCR contained 60 Vbeta and 13 Jbeta primers. TCRdb's table, derived via immunoSEQ multiplex PCR, lists solely in-frame clones and lacks some. Here the sample spans 200,000 to 250,000 clones, just over 75% being singletons. For this clone: The antigen remains unidentified.

The source is a woman aged 60-75 years in good health and CMV-seropositive. The chain carries TRBV30 and TRBJ2-2, with D maybe TRBD1 (5 bases). Input material: PBMCs. The CDR3 protein is CAWSARVRVAGELFF. CDR3 DNA: TGTGCCTGGAGCGCCCGAGTCAGGGTGGCCGGGGAGCTGTTTTTT.